The 4 T cell receptor beta chains below were found in one sample sequenced in a study of shared clonotypes between healthy human individuals. TCRdb keeps only in-frame clones here, not all; method: immunoSEQ multiplex PCR. The data show about 1.4 million clones, with approximately 97% seen just once and approximately 1.1% held by the top ten. Sequenced input: naive CD4+ T cells sorted from blood. Sample subset: CD45RA+ positively selected. Receptors originate from a man under 40 in good health.

The rearrangement joins TRBV6-5 to TRBJ2-7; TRBD2 might be the D (7 bases). Germline V lookup: CDR1 MNHEY, CDR2 SVGAGI. V dropped 6 bases and J dropped 2 bases, with 17 bases sitting between them. The CDR3 has 15 residues. The CDR3 DNA follows: TGTGCCAGCAGCCACGGGGGGACACAGGCCTACGAGCAGTACTTC. Protein sequence: CASSHGGTQAYEQYF.

The chain has TRBV10-3 and TRBJ1-1; D may be TRBD1 (5 bases). Germline V lookup: CDR1 ENHRY, CDR2 SYGVKD. Trimming took off 7 bases at V and 1 base at J, with 10 bases between the two ends. This CDR3 is 13 amino acids long. CDR3 sequence reads: CAIKQEQNTEAFF. CDR3 nucleotide sequence: TGTGCCATCAAACAGGAGCAGAACACTGAAGCTTTCTTT.

CDR3 sequence reads: CASSPTAFTDTQYF. In DNA, the CDR3 is TGTGCCAGCAGCCCGACCGCCTTCACAGATACGCAGTATTTT. The V call is TRBV7-9, the J call TRBJ2-3; D remains ambiguous. This CDR3 spans 14 amino acids. Looked up from germline, CDR1 is SEHNR and CDR2 is FQNEAQ (reference sequence). The V gene lost 5 bases and the J gene lost 2 bases, with 11 bases spanning the gap.

V gene TRBV5-1 combines with J gene TRBJ2-3; TRBD2 is a possible D gene (6 bases). This CDR3 contains 16 residues. Trimming took off 4 bases at V and 3 bases at J, with 18 bases between the two ends. Germline CDR1 reads SGHRS; CDR2 reads YFSETQ. The chain's CDR3 is CASSEWSGAATDTQYF. Here the CDR3 DNA reads TGCGCCAGCAGCGAATGGTCGGGAGCGGCAACAGATACGCAGTATTTT. Full variable domain (outside the CDR3, taken from reference TRBV5-1 and TRBJ2-3): KAGVTQTPRYLIKTRGQQVTLSCSPISGHRSVSWYQQTPGQGLQFLFEYFSETQRNKGNFPGRFSGRQFSNSRSEMNVSTLELGDSALYLCASSEWSGAATDTQYFGPGTRLTVL.